This T cell receptor beta chain appears in the sequencing data of a study of T cell changes during pregnancy in multiple sclerosis. The CDR3 is 15 amino acids. J was trimmed by 5 bases and V by 4 bases; bases with no gene match: 8. Germline CDR1 and CDR2: SGHAT and FQNNGV. Clones were read by immunoSEQ multiplex PCR, and TCRdb kept only the in-frame ones, dropping some. Of about 60,000 clones in the sample, roughly 89% were seen once. This clone was counted a single time. The TCR was taken from a female donor in good health, enrolled as a control in a pregnancy study. V is TRBV11-2 and J is TRBJ1-1, with 9 positions matching TRBD1. The specimen comprised CD4+ T cells from peripheral blood mononuclear cells, sampled after pregnancy. CDR3 sequence (DNA): TGTGCCAGCAGCTCCCACAGGGGGCGCGGGACTGAAGCTTTCTTT. Translated, it gives CASSSHRGRGTEAFF.